This TCR beta chain stems from a study of CD8+CD57+ T cells in acquired aplastic anemia. Study-wide context: The average for DNA from sorted CD4+ and CD8+ cells was roughly 3 ug.

Study-wide results and caveats: Found in both controls and patients were approximately 30 CD8+ CDR3 sequences. No significant patient-versus-control difference appeared in CD8+ Simpson's diversity.

TCR beta VDJ and CDR3 were profiled, and genomic DNA was the template. TCRdb itself ran the reads through MiXCR, one entry per CDR3 protein. The table lists around 250,000 distinct CDR3 sequences, approximately 86% of them singletons. Selection for sequencing was limited to patients who had shown CD8+CD57+ cell expansion by flow cytometry. On this clonotype: The target antigen is unknown.

CDR3 length: 13 residues. The ends were cut back, 7 bases at V and 7 bases at J, with 13 bases in the middle. Germline loops: CDR1 SGHVS, CDR2 FQNEAQ. The rearrangement joins TRBV7-8 to TRBJ2-2; maybe TRBD2 (6 bases). Material: sorted CD4+, CD8+, or CD8+CD57+ T cells (not recorded which) from PBMCs. The clonotype was recovered from a human donor with aplastic anemia. The CDR3 region has the DNA TGTGCCAGCATCACTGGGGGGTACGGGGAGCTGTTTTTT. As protein: CASITGGYGELFF. Full variable domain (remainder filled in from reference TRBV7-8 and TRBJ2-2): GAGVSQSPRYKVAKRGQDVALRCDPISGHVSLFWYQQALGQGPEFLTYFQNEAQLDKSGLPSDRFFAERPEGSVSTLKIQRTQQEDSAVYLCASITGGYGELFFGEGSRLTVL.